The 22 T cell receptor beta chains reported below all come from one sample, sequenced in a study of T cell clusters in autoimmune cytopenias (dated by TCRdb to the late 2010s). Sequencing was carried out with an Illumina MiSeq. TRB rearrangements were amplified by multiplex PCR using a touch-down protocol with TRB-A and TRB-B primer pools mixed in one tube. After the reads were reprocessed by TCRdb, one entry was made per CDR3 protein sequence, with no DNA. The sample's clone listing holds over a thousand distinct CDR3 sequences. The ten top clones hold around 50% of the sample. TRB amplification used approximately 230 ng of peripheral blood genomic DNA, around 40,000 genome equivalents, per sample. Separately, the same data were catalogued under a study of T cell repertoires in aging, cancer and after chemotherapy.

The sequencing sample was made of peripheral blood. The receptors were gathered from a human donor with chronic lymphocytic leukemia.

According to its frequency, this clonotype is medium-sized. The chain has TRBV13 and TRBJ2-7; TCRdb's D call of TRBD2 is untestable without DNA. Germline values: CDR1 PRHDT, CDR2 FYEKMQ (reference sequence). The CDR3 has 14 residues. The CDR3 loop reads CASSPGASSYEQYF.

This clonotype is identified as medium-sized (0.01 to 0.1%) from frequency. The rearrangement joins TRBV7-6 to TRBJ1-1; TCRdb's D gene call, TRBD1, goes unchecked for lack of DNA. The CDR3 consists of 12 residues. The germline CDR1 and CDR2 sequences are SGHVS and FNYEAQ. The CDR3 sequence is CASGQPNTEAFF.

Considering frequency, this clonotype is medium-sized. The CDR3 here is CAWSEESYNEKLFF. The rearrangement uses TRBV30 and TRBJ1-4. The CDR3 contains 14 residues. Germline values: CDR1 GTSNPN, CDR2 SVGIG (reference sequence).

The rearrangement links TRBV7-2 to TRBJ2-1; as DNA is missing, the TRBD2 call by TCRdb cannot be tested. CDR3 length equals 16 residues. Germline V gene data show CDR1 as SGHTA and CDR2 as FQGNSA. The CDR3 loop is CASSLTIGEGWNEQFF.

This clonotype is labeled medium-sized (0.01 to 0.1%) based on frequency. This rearrangement joins TRBV24-1 to TRBJ1-3. The CDR3 runs 14 residues. The V gene's germline CDR1 is KGHDR and CDR2 SFDVKD. The CDR3: CATSDSSSGNTIYF.

Considering frequency, this clonotype is medium-sized. The V call is TRBV15, the J call TRBJ2-7; TCRdb names TRBD1, which stays unverified in the absence of DNA. This CDR3 contains 15 residues. Germline CDR1 LNHNV, CDR2 YYDKDF (reference sequence). This CDR3 reads CATSRDRGLIGEQYF.

Its frequency marks this clonotype as medium-sized. This sequence joins TRBV12-3 or TRBV12-4 and TRBJ2-3; TCRdb selects TRBD1, and the lack of DNA leaves this call unchecked. CDR3 length: 13 amino acids. The CDR3 is CASRRGRADTQYF.

By frequency, this clonotype is medium-sized (0.01 to 0.1%). The chain employs TRBV7-2 and TRBJ2-3; TCRdb's assignment of TRBD2 cannot be checked, as there is no DNA. Germline loops: CDR1 SGHTA, CDR2 FQGNSA. The CDR3 covers 13 residues. The CDR3 loop reads CASSPPGTDTQYF. The full variable domain, rest sourced from reference TRBV7-2 and TRBJ2-3, is GAGVSQSPSNKVTEKGKDVELRCDPISGHTALYWYRQSLGQGLEFLIYFQGNSAPDKSGLPSDRFSAERTGGSVSTLTIQRTQQEDSAVYLCASSPPGTDTQYFGPGTRLTVL.

V gene TRBV28 combines with J gene TRBJ2-1; TCRdb outputs TRBD1, but without DNA this stays unchecked. This CDR3 is 13 amino acids long. Germline values: CDR1 MDHEN, CDR2 SYDVKM. CDR3 amino acids: CASSPPTYNEQFF.

This clonotype counts as medium-sized by frequency. The rearrangement links TRBV12-3 or TRBV12-4 to TRBJ1-5; the D gene TCRdb calls, TRBD1, cannot be checked with no DNA. This CDR3 has 14 amino acids. The chain's CDR3 is CASSIRTANQPQHF.

The CDR3 reads CAISESGRGGETQYF. The V gene is TRBV10-3, the J gene TRBJ2-5; TCRdb picks TRBD2, but there is no DNA to check that call. Germline CDR1 ENHRY, CDR2 SYGVKD. The CDR3 spans 15 residues.

This clonotype is labeled medium-sized based on frequency. This chain links TRBV30 with TRBJ1-1; TCRdb's D call of TRBD1 is untestable without DNA. This CDR3 comprises 11 residues. Per germline, CDR1 GTSNPN and CDR2 SVGIG (reference sequence). The CDR3 reads CAWSVRQRAFF.

This clonotype registers medium-sized by frequency. The chain carries TRBV5-4 and TRBJ2-6; no DNA is available, so the TRBD1 call from TCRdb remains unchecked. The germline CDR1 and CDR2 sequences are SGHNT and YYREEE (reference sequence). The CDR3 has 16 residues. The CDR3 sequence: CASSRDRGSGANVLTF.

Its frequency marks this clonotype as medium-sized (0.01 to 0.1%). V is TRBV18 and J is TRBJ2-1; TCRdb returns TRBD1, unconfirmable since there is no DNA. Germline V gene sequence: CDR1 KGHSH, CDR2 LQKENI. The CDR3 runs to 16 residues. The CDR3 sequence is CASSPPNGRGYNEQFF.

This clonotype counts as medium-sized by frequency. The chain uses TRBV19 and TRBJ1-2. This CDR3 region has 13 residues. CDR1 is LNHDA, CDR2 SQIVND, per germline (reference sequence). The CDR3 spells CASRPDLRYGYTF.

This chain connects TRBV11-2 to TRBJ2-2; TCRdb indicates TRBD2, and absent DNA this call remains unverified. Germline CDR1 and CDR2: SGHAT and FQNNGV. The CDR3 contains 18 residues. CDR3 sequence: CASSSIKGSGANTGELFF.

This clonotype is medium-sized by frequency. The J gene is TRBJ2-7, the V gene TRBV5-4. This CDR3 contains 16 residues. CDR1 and CDR2 (germline): SGHNT, YYREEE (reference sequence). This chain's CDR3 is CASSLEPDSSSYEQYF.

The genes are TRBV27 and TRBJ2-1; lacking DNA, the TRBD1 call made by TCRdb goes unchecked. Germline V CDR1 and CDR2: MNHEY, SMNVEV (reference sequence). The CDR3 is 15 amino acids. CDR3 loop: CASSQEGHLNNEQFF.

The rearrangement joins TRBV20-1 to TRBJ2-1. Germline CDR1 reads DFQATT; CDR2 reads SNEGSKA (reference sequence). The CDR3 runs 12 residues. CDR3: CSARIPTRIQFF.

Its frequency marks this clonotype as medium-sized. The V and J genes are TRBV27 and TRBJ2-6; checking the TCRdb D call of TRBD1 is not possible without DNA. Germline V lookup: CDR1 MNHEY, CDR2 SMNVEV (reference sequence). The CDR3 is 19 amino acids. This CDR3 reads CASSLYRQGAFQGANVLTF.

The genes are TRBV20-1 and TRBJ1-2. This CDR3 has 15 amino acids. CDR1 and CDR2 from the germline V gene are DFQATT and SNEGSKA (reference sequence). This CDR3 is CSAVEVGHRSYGYTF.

The chain couples TRBV21-1 to TRBJ2-4. TRBV21-1 is a pseudogene segment. There are 17 residues in the CDR3. CDR3 protein: CASSLGTWRLAKNIQYF.